These 2 T cell receptor beta chains were sequenced from one sample in a study of T-cell memory formation after mild COVID-19. TCRdb reprocessed the 5' RACE reads via MiXCR and lists one record per CDR3 protein. The table lists under 200,000 distinct CDR3 sequences, about 28% of them singletons. Sequenced input: PBMCs or a T cell subset sorted from them (not recorded which). All receptors derive from an adult woman who had mild COVID-19 (a few samples of this study predate the infection). Cell type and time point are not known.

This clonotype has only a few counts. This chain joins TRBV6-4 and TRBJ2-3; D gene ambiguous. CDR1 and CDR2 from the germline V gene are MRHNA and SNTAGT. The ends were cut back, 0 bases at V and 2 bases at J, with 9 bases in the middle. This CDR3 is 15 amino acids long. As DNA, the CDR3 is TGTGCCAGCAGTGACTCACCAGCCCTCACAGATACGCAGTATTTT. Encoded protein: CASSDSPALTDTQYF.

The V gene is TRBV9, the J gene TRBJ2-3; possible D gene TRBD1, 6 bases. Germline lookup yields CDR1 SGDLS and CDR2 YYNGEE. Trimming pared 3 bases from V and 2 bases from J, leaving 16 bases between. This CDR3 has 16 residues. The CDR3 reads CASSALTGSITDTQYF. The CDR3 nucleotides read TGTGCCAGCAGCGCACTGACAGGATCCATCACAGATACGCAGTATTTT.